A selection of T cell receptor beta chains follows, all from one sample in a study of cytomegalovirus exposure and HLA in healthy donors. Profiled with immunoSEQ multiplex PCR; TCRdb holds only in-frame clones, not every one. This table lists over 150,000 clones. The sample consisted of PBMCs. These TCRs come from a boy younger than 18 in good health and CMV-seronegative. CDR3s include the opening cysteine and the closing phenylalanine or tryptophan. D genes are given only for firm matches.

v_gene,j_gene,d_gene,CDR3nt,CDR3aa
TRBV9,TRBJ1-2,-,TGTGCCAGCAGCGCCGGGAGTGGCTACACCTTC,CASSAGSGYTF
TRBV7-6,TRBJ2-7,-,TGTGCCAGCAGCTTTGCGGGGGCCCCCTACGAGCAGTACTTC,CASSFAGAPYEQYF
TRBV7-9,TRBJ2-7,TRBD2,TGTGCCAGCAGCTCGCGGACTAGCTCCTACGAGCAGTACTTC,CASSSRTSSYEQYF
TRBV14,TRBJ1-1,-,TGTGCCAGCAGCCAAGAGTTCGGCCTAGGAAACACTGAAGCTTTCTTT,CASSQEFGLGNTEAFF
TRBV7-9,TRBJ2-2,-,TGTGCCAGCAGTTCAGCAGGGGTATCCGGGGAGCTGTTTTTT,CASSSAGVSGELFF
TRBV7-9,TRBJ2-7,TRBD1,TGTGCCAGCAGCTCCCCGACCCTCGACAGGGATAGGTCCTACGAGCAGTACTTC,CASSSPTLDRDRSYEQYF
TRBV13,TRBJ2-2,TRBD2,TGTGCCAGCAGCGTGAGAGGACTAGCGGTTACGTTGAACACCGGGGAGCTGTTTTTT,CASSVRGLAVTLNTGELFF
TRBV28,TRBJ2-7,-,TGTGCCAGCAGTTTATCCGCCTACGAGCAGTACTTC,CASSLSAYEQYF
TRBV28,TRBJ1-6,-,TGTGCCAGCAGATTCTTTTTCGGAGGAAGCTCCTATAATTCACCCCTCCACTTT,CASRFFFGGSSYNSPLHF
TRBV28,TRBJ2-1,TRBD1,TGTGCCAGCAGTTTATCGGGACAGTCCATTTACAATGAGCAGTTCTTC,CASSLSGQSIYNEQFF
TRBV7-9,TRBJ2-3,TRBD1,TGTGCCAGCAGCCTGGAAGACAGGGGGCGAGCAGATACGCAGTATTTT,CASSLEDRGRADTQYF
TRBV5-1,TRBJ2-1,-,TGCGCCAGCAGCCCCCCGGACAATACCCACAATGAGCAGTTCTTC,CASSPPDNTHNEQFF
TRBV5-6,TRBJ2-2,-,TGTGCCAGCGGGGGGGGGCCTTCCGGTCGGGCCGGGGAGCTGTTTTTT,CASGGGPSGRAGELFF
TRBV10-1,TRBJ1-4,TRBD1,TGCGCCACCCGTCCACCCCAGGGGGGTGAAAAACTGTTTTTT,CATRPPQGGEKLFF
TRBV27,TRBJ2-7,TRBD2,TGTGCCAGCAGTTTGCTAGCGGGGGGTCCCTACGAGCAGTACTTC,CASSLLAGGPYEQYF
TRBV6-1,TRBJ2-7,-,TGTGCCAGCAGTGAGCGCTTCTGGCAGTACTTC,CASSERFWQYF
TRBV30,TRBJ2-7,TRBD1,TGTGCCTGGATCCGGGACAGGGCTAACGAGCAGTACTTC,CAWIRDRANEQYF
TRBV2,TRBJ2-3,-,TGTGCCAGCAGTCCCGGGGAGGGGGGGGCAGATACGCAGTATTTT,CASSPGEGGADTQYF
TRBV7-6,TRBJ2-3,-,TGTGCCAGCAGCCGAAGTACTAGCACAGATACGCAGTATTTT,CASSRSTSTDTQYF
TRBV5-1,TRBJ2-3,TRBD2,TGCGCCAGCAGCTTGGTTCAGCGGGGGGCACCAGATACGCAGTATTTT,CASSLVQRGAPDTQYF
TRBV19,TRBJ1-1,TRBD1,TGTGCCAGTAGTATCGGACAGGGGAACACTGAAGCTTTCTTT,CASSIGQGNTEAFF
TRBV28,TRBJ1-5,TRBD1,TGTGCCAGCAGTTTATTTGGCAGGGGGACGAGCAATCAGCCCCAGCATTTT,CASSLFGRGTSNQPQHF
TRBV5-6,TRBJ1-2,-,TGTGCCAGCAGCTTGAGGCACAGGTCCGGTACCTTC,CASSLRHRSGTF
TRBV13,TRBJ1-1,-,TGTGCCAGCAGCTTAGGGGGCATGAACACTGAAGCTTTCTTT,CASSLGGMNTEAFF
TRBV5-1,TRBJ1-4,TRBD1,TGCGCCAGCAGCACTGGACAGGGCCGTAATGAAAAACTGTTTTTT,CASSTGQGRNEKLFF
TRBV30,TRBJ2-1,-,TGTGCCTGGAGTGTTGGGGCAGGGTGGGATGAGCAGTTCTTC,CAWSVGAGWDEQFF
TRBV7-9,TRBJ2-3,TRBD2,TGTGCCAGCGGTCTGACTAGCACGAGCACAGATACGCAGTATTTT,CASGLTSTSTDTQYF
TRBV19,TRBJ1-4,TRBD1,TGTGCCAGTAGTGCCATGACAGGGAGGAATGAAAAACTGTTTTTT,CASSAMTGRNEKLFF
TRBV7-6,TRBJ2-4,TRBD2,TGTGCCAGCAGCACTCTCGTTAGGCGGGGGACTCAAACCGGGATTCAGTACTTC,CASSTLVRRGTQTGIQYF
TRBV7-9,TRBJ2-7,TRBD1,TGTGCCAGCACCGCTACAGGGGTTCCCTACGAGCAGTACTTC,CASTATGVPYEQYF
TRBV9,TRBJ1-6,-,TGTGCCAGCAGCCAAGTCAGCTCCTATAATTCACCCCTCCACTTT,CASSQVSSYNSPLHF
TRBV28,TRBJ1-2,-,TGTGCCAGCAGTTACCCGGAGGGGTACACCTTC,CASSYPEGYTF
TRBV2,TRBJ2-5,TRBD1,TGTGCCAGCGGGGGACAGGGGCGGGAGACCCAGTACTTC,CASGGQGRETQYF
TRBV7-2,TRBJ1-4,-,TGTGCCAGCAGCTTAGTGGTTGGGAGTAATGAAAAACTGTTTTTT,CASSLVVGSNEKLFF
TRBV28,TRBJ2-1,-,TGTGCCAGCAGTTTGCGGTTGGGGCCCACCTACAATGAGCAGTTCTTC,CASSLRLGPTYNEQFF
TRBV6-6,TRBJ1-6,TRBD1,TGTGCCAGCAGTTCCGACAGGGGGCTCGTTTCACCCCTCCACTTT,CASSSDRGLVSPLHF
TRBV4-1,TRBJ1-5,TRBD1,TGCGCCAGCAGCCAATCTAAGACAGGGGAGGCTGGGCAGCCCCAGCATTTT,CASSQSKTGEAGQPQHF
TRBV27,TRBJ2-7,TRBD1,TGTGCCAGCACCAGGACAGGGGTCCACGAGCAGTACTTC,CASTRTGVHEQYF
TRBV5-1,TRBJ1-2,-,TGCGCCAGCAGCTTAGAGGGTTGGGGCTATGGCTACACCTTC,CASSLEGWGYGYTF